A selection of T cell receptor beta chains follows, all from one sample in a study of blood T cell repertoires in COVID-19. Produced via immunoSEQ multiplex PCR; TCRdb's table is partial and in-frame only. The repertoire has about 350,000 clones, roughly 90% of them found once; the top ten carry 0.85% to 1.3%. The material sequenced was PBMCs or T cells enriched from blood (not recorded which). These receptors were collected from a woman between 25 and 40 years old who had been exposed to COVID-19. The CDR3 runs from the conserved cysteine through the conserved F or W. A D gene is named only where the DNA matches it firmly. The size entry is marked missing in some rows and otherwise reads once, few, many or a size class.

V gene	clone size	D gene	J gene	CDR3 protein	CDR3 DNA
TRBV6-5	few	TRBD1	TRBJ2-7	CASSYSRTGGRWEQYF	TGTGCCAGCAGTTACTCGCGGACAGGGGGCCGTTGGGAGCAGTACTTC
TRBV19	NA	TRBD1	TRBJ1-5	CASSRTGGINQPQHF	TGTGCCAGTAGTAGGACAGGGGGAATCAATCAGCCCCAGCATTTT
TRBV5-1	NA	NA	TRBJ1-1	CASSLGPDLLEAFF	TGCGCCAGCAGCTTGGGTCCAGACTTACTTGAAGCTTTCTTT
TRBV12-5	NA	TRBD2	TRBJ2-5	CASGPGTRPRGEETQYF	TGTGCTAGTGGCCCAGGGACTAGGCCCAGAGGTGAGGAGACCCAGTACTTC
TRBV12-3/TRBV12-4	NA	NA	TRBJ2-7	CASSLLSSYEQYF	TGTGCCAGCAGTCTTCTTAGCTCCTACGAGCAGTACTTC
TRBV28	NA	NA	TRBJ1-2	CASTEEPYGYTF	TGTGCCAGCACCGAGGAACCATATGGCTACACCTTC
TRBV14	NA	NA	TRBJ2-4	CASSQVTETLAKNIQYF	TGTGCCAGCAGCCAAGTGACAGAGACGCTAGCCAAAAACATTCAGTACTTC
TRBV5-1	NA	NA	TRBJ2-7	CASRLAASSYEQYF	TGCGCCAGCAGGTTGGCAGCGAGCTCCTACGAGCAGTACTTC
TRBV2	NA	NA	TRBJ2-2	CASSDGQGGTGELFF	TGTGCCAGCAGCGACGGACAGGGAGGGACCGGGGAGCTGTTTTTT
TRBV5-1	NA	TRBD2	TRBJ2-1	CASSSLTLAGGPVYNEQFF	TGCGCCAGCAGCTCCCTGACACTAGCGGGAGGGCCTGTCTACAATGAGCAGTTCTTC
TRBV9	once	TRBD2	TRBJ2-5	CASSVEPPTSGSETQYF	TGTGCCAGCAGCGTAGAGCCTCCAACTAGCGGGAGTGAGACCCAGTACTTC
TRBV3-1/TRBV3-2	NA	NA	TRBJ2-7	CASRDEDGTYEQYF	TGTGCCAGTCGGGATGAGGACGGAACCTACGAGCAGTACTTC
TRBV11-2	NA	NA	TRBJ1-1	CASSLYGNTEAFF	TGTGCCAGCAGCTTATACGGGAACACTGAAGCTTTCTTT
TRBV4-1	NA	NA	TRBJ1-5	CASSQDRDQPQHF	TGCGCCAGCAGCCAAGATCGGGATCAGCCCCAGCATTTT
TRBV5-1	NA	TRBD1	TRBJ2-7	CASSSYGQGAQNEQYF	TGCGCCAGCAGCTCCTACGGACAGGGGGCCCAGAACGAGCAGTACTTC
TRBV7-9	few	TRBD1	TRBJ1-5	CASSRNDRGSNQPQHF	TGTGCCAGCAGCCGAAACGACAGGGGTAGCAATCAGCCCCAGCATTTT
TRBV11-3	few	TRBD1	TRBJ2-7	CASSGAWTGSPYEQYF	TGTGCCAGCAGCGGAGCATGGACAGGGAGTCCCTACGAGCAGTACTTC
TRBV27	NA	TRBD1	TRBJ1-1	CASSLSNTGGGGKAFF	TGTGCCAGCAGTTTATCCAATACAGGGGGAGGTGGGAAAGCTTTCTTT
TRBV18	NA	TRBD2	TRBJ2-1	CASSPTAGGRNEQFF	TGTGCCAGCTCACCGACAGCGGGAGGGAGGAATGAGCAGTTCTTC
TRBV21-1	NA	NA	TRBJ2-1	CASSILAGGLSYNEQFF	TGTGCCAGCAGCATCCTAGCGGGAGGCCTCTCCTACAATGAGCAGTTCTTC
TRBV27	NA	TRBD2	TRBJ2-3	CASSLGPSGGTDTQYF	TGTGCCAGCAGTTTAGGTCCTAGCGGGGGCACAGATACGCAGTATTTT
TRBV18	NA	NA	TRBJ2-7	CASSLTDEQYF	TGTGCCAGCTCCCTAACGGACGAGCAGTACTTC
TRBV4-1	NA	TRBD2	TRBJ2-1	CASSLPGLRYEQFF	TGCGCCAGCAGCCTACCGGGACTACGTTATGAGCAGTTCTTC
TRBV3-1/TRBV3-2	few	NA	TRBJ1-2	CASSQAGNGYTF	TGTGCCAGCAGCCAGGCCGGGAATGGCTACACCTTC
TRBV7-3	NA	TRBD2	TRBJ2-5	CASSSGLAGWETQYF	TGTGCCAGCAGCTCGGGACTAGCGGGATGGGAGACCCAGTACTTC
TRBV7-8	NA	NA	TRBJ2-6	CASKGLSGANVLTF	TGTGCCAGTAAAGGACTCTCTGGGGCCAACGTCCTGACTTTC
TRBV5-1	NA	NA	TRBJ1-2	CASTTGQPNYGYTF	TGCGCCAGCACCACAGGGCAACCTAACTATGGCTACACCTTC
TRBV6-4	NA	TRBD1	TRBJ1-1	CASSATGVNTEAFF	TGTGCCAGCAGTGCGACAGGGGTGAACACTGAAGCTTTCTTT
TRBV7-6	NA	NA	TRBJ1-2	CASSLWSTTNYGYTF	TGTGCCAGCAGCTTATGGTCGACTACTAACTATGGCTACACCTTC
TRBV30	NA	NA	TRBJ2-5	CAWSVLVSWETQYF	TGTGCCTGGAGTGTACTGGTATCATGGGAGACCCAGTACTTC
TRBV14	NA	NA	TRBJ2-7	CASSHPPGEQYF	TGTGCCAGCAGCCACCCCCCCGGGGAGCAGTACTTC
TRBV28	NA	NA	TRBJ1-5	CASSLDTFSNQPQHF	TGTGCCAGCAGTTTAGACACTTTTAGCAATCAGCCCCAGCATTTT
TRBV20-1	NA	TRBD1	TRBJ2-4	CSASAGQGSKNIQYF	TGCAGTGCTAGTGCGGGACAGGGTTCCAAAAACATTCAGTACTTC
TRBV4-1	NA	NA	TRBJ2-2	CASSQVELAGELFF	TGCGCCAGCAGCCAAGTGGAACTAGCCGGGGAGCTGTTTTTT
TRBV25-1	NA	TRBD1	TRBJ1-4	CASSVPGQGAPGEKLFF	TGTGCCAGCAGTGTACCGGGACAGGGGGCGCCGGGGGAAAAACTGTTTTTT
TRBV19	NA	TRBD2	TRBJ2-5	CASSIVGGSGETQYF	TGTGCCAGTAGTATAGTGGGGGGGTCGGGAGAGACCCAGTACTTC
TRBV19	NA	TRBD2	TRBJ2-1	CASSIRTSGYNEQFF	TGTGCCAGTAGTATTCGAACTAGCGGTTACAATGAGCAGTTCTTC
TRBV10-3	NA	TRBD1	TRBJ1-1	CAISELGTGGSTEAFF	TGTGCCATCAGTGAGCTAGGGACAGGGGGATCCACTGAAGCTTTCTTT
TRBV2	once	NA	TRBJ1-2	CASSEGQTYFGGYTF	TGTGCCAGCAGTGAAGGGCAGACCTACTTCGGGGGCTACACCTTC
TRBV18	NA	TRBD2	TRBJ2-3	CASSPLGLSNTDTQYF	TGTGCCAGCTCACCCCTGGGACTATCCAACACAGATACGCAGTATTTT
TRBV19	NA	NA	TRBJ1-5	CASSGHRVQPQHF	TGTGCCAGTAGCGGACACAGGGTCCAGCCCCAGCATTTT
TRBV6-5	once	TRBD2	TRBJ2-1	CASRLAGINEQFF	TGTGCCAGCAGGCTAGCGGGAATCAATGAGCAGTTCTTC
TRBV7-6	NA	TRBD1	TRBJ1-1	CASSLIWSDRGYTEAFF	TGTGCCAGCAGCCTTATATGGTCGGACAGGGGATATACTGAAGCTTTCTTT
TRBV28	NA	NA	TRBJ2-5	CASSPKWAKETQYF	TGTGCCAGCAGCCCGAAGTGGGCCAAAGAGACCCAGTACTTC
TRBV6-1	NA	NA	TRBJ1-1	CASSDPTGAMNTEAFF	TGTGCCAGCAGTGATCCGACAGGCGCAATGAACACTGAAGCTTTCTTT
TRBV15	NA	TRBD1	TRBJ1-1	CATSRDLGQTAEAFF	TGTGCCACCAGCAGAGATCTGGGACAGACGGCTGAAGCTTTCTTT
TRBV19	NA	TRBD2	TRBJ2-5	CASSSGRGETQYF	TGTGCCAGTAGTAGCGGGAGGGGGGAGACCCAGTACTTC
TRBV19	few	NA	TRBJ1-5	CASSLIQGYGQPQHF	TGTGCCAGTAGCCTCATACAGGGATATGGTCAGCCCCAGCATTTT
TRBV30	NA	TRBD1	TRBJ1-2	CAWSVGGSPYGYTF	TGTGCCTGGAGTGTAGGGGGCAGCCCCTATGGCTACACCTTC
TRBV27	NA	TRBD1	TRBJ2-3	CASSYRGASADTQYF	TGTGCCAGCAGCTACAGGGGAGCCTCCGCAGATACGCAGTATTTT
TRBV6-6	NA	NA	TRBJ1-2	CASTPRLDSSYGYTF	TGTGCCAGCACCCCGCGTCTGGACAGCTCCTATGGCTACACCTTC
TRBV27	NA	NA	TRBJ1-6	CASSPPSSYNSPLHF	TGTGCCAGCAGTCCTCCTAGCTCCTATAATTCACCCCTCCACTTT
TRBV30	NA	NA	TRBJ2-7	CAWSQSYEQYF	TGTGCCTGGAGTCAGTCCTACGAGCAGTACTTC
TRBV6-5	NA	NA	TRBJ1-2	CASTLPGYGYTF	TGTGCCAGCACCCTTCCGGGGTATGGCTACACCTTC